This T cell receptor (beta chain) was sequenced for a study of blood T cell repertoires in COVID-19. Using immunoSEQ multiplex PCR, the repertoire was profiled, and TCRdb retains in-frame clones only, with some absent. The sample shows a few hundred thousand clones, nearly 90% of them seen only once. The V end lost 7 bases, the J end lost 1 base, and 4 bases lay between the germline ends. Germline CDR1 SQVTM, CDR2 ANQGSEA. The CDR3 length is 10 residues. This chain connects TRBV29-1 to TRBJ1-1; D uncertain. The source is a man younger than 40 who had been exposed to COVID-19. The material sequenced was PBMCs or T cells enriched from blood (not recorded which). The CDR3 DNA follows: TGCAGCGGACAGAACACTGAAGCTTTCTTT. Amino acids: CSGQNTEAFF.